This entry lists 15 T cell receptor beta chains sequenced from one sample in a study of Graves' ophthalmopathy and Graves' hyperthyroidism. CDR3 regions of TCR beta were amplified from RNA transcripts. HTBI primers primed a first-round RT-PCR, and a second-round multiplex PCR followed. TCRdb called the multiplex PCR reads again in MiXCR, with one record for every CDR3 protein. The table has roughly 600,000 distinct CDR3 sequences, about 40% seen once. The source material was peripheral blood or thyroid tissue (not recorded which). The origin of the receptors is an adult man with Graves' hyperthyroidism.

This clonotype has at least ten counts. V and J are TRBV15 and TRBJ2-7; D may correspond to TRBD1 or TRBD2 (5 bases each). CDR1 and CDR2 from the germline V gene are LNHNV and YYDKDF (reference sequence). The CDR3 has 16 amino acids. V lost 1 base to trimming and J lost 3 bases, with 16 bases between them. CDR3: CATSRVGTGGLYEQYF. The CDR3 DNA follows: TGTGCCACCAGCAGAGTCGGGACCGGCGGGCTCTACGAGCAGTACTTC.

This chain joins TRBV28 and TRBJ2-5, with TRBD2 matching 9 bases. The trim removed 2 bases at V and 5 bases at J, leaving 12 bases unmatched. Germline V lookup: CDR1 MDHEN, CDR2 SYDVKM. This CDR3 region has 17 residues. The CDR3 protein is CASSLKYRGGAWETQYF. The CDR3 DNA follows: TGTGCCAGCAGTTTAAAGTATCGCGGGGGGGCCTGGGAGACCCAGTACTTC. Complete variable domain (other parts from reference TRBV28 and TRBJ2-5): DVKVTQSSRYLVKRTGEKVFLECVQDMDHENMFWYRQDPGLGLRLIYFSYDVKMKEKGDIPEGYSVSREKKERFSLILESASTNQTSMYLCASSLKYRGGAWETQYFGPGTRLLVL.

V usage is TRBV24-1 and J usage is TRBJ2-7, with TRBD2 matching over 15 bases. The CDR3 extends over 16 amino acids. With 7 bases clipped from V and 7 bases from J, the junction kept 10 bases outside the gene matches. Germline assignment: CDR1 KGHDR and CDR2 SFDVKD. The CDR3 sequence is CATSRGGLAGGEEQYF. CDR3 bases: TGTGCCACCAGCAGAGGGGGACTAGCGGGAGGAGAGGAGCAGTACTTC.

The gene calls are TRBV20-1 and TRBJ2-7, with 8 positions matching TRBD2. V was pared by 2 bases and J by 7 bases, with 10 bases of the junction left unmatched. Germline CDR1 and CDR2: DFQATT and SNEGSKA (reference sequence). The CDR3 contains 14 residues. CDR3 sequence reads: CSARTSGAYNEQYF. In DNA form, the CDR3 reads TGCAGTGCTAGAACTAGCGGTGCCTACAATGAGCAGTACTTC.

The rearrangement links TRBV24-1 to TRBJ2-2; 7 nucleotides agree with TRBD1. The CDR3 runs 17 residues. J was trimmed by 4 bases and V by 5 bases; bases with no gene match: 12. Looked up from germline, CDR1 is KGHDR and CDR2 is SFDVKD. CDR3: CATSGQGPGQSTGELFF. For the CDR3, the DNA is TGTGCCACCAGTGGTCAGGGGCCGGGACAGAGCACCGGGGAGCTGTTTTTT.

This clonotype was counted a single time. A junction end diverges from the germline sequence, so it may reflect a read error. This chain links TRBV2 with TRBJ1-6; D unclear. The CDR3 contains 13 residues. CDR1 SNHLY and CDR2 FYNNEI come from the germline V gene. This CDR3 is CASSDGENSPLLF. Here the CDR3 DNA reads TGTGCCAGCAGTGACGGAGAGAATTCACCCCTCCTCTTT. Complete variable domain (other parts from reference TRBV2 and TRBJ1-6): EPEVTQTPSHQVTQMGQEVILRCVPISNHLYFYWYRQILGQKVEFLVSFYNNEISEKSEIFDDQFSVERPDGSNFTLKIRSTKLEDSAMYFCASSDGENSPLLFGNGTRLTVT.

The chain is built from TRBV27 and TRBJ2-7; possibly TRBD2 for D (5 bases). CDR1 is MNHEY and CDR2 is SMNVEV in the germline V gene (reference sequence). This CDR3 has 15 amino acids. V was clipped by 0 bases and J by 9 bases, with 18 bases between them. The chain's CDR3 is CASSLSVTGYGTQYF. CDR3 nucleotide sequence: TGTGCCAGCAGTTTATCGGTAACGGGATATGGTACGCAGTACTTC.

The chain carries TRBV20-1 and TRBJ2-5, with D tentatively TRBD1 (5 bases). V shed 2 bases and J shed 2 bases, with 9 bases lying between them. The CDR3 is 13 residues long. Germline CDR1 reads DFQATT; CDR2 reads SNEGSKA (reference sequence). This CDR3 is CSARLTAQETQYF. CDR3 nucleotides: TGCAGTGCTAGATTGACAGCACAAGAGACCCAGTACTTC.

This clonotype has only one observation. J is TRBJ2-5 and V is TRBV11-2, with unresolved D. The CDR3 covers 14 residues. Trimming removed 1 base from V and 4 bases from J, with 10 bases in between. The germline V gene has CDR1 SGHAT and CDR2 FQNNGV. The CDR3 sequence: CASSLGSERETQYF. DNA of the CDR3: TGTGCCAGCAGCTTAGGCAGCGAGAGAGAGACCCAGTACTTC. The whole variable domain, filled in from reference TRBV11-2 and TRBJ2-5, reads EAGVAQSPRYKIIEKRQSVAFWCNPISGHATLYWYQQILGQGPKLLIQFQNNGVVDDSQLPKDRFSAERLKGVDSTLKIQPAKLEDSAVYLCASSLGSERETQYFGPGTRLLVL.

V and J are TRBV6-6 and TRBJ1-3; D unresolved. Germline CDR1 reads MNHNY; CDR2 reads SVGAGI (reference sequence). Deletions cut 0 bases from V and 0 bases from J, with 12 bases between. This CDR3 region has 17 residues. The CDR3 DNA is TGTGCCAGCAGTTACTCTGGGCCCAGGCGCTCTGGAAACACCATATATTTT. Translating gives CASSYSGPRRSGNTIYF.

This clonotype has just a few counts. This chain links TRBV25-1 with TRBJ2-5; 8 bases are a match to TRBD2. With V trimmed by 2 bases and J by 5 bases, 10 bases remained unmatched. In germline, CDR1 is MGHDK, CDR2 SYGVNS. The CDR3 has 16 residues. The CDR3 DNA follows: TGTGCCAGCAGTGAAGGGGTAGCGGGAATCGGGGAGACCCAGTACTTC. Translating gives CASSEGVAGIGETQYF.

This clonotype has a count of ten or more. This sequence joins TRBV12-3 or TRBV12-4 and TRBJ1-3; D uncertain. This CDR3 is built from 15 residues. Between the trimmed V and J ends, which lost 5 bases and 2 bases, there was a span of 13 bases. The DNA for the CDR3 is TGTGCCAGCAGTCCGACGGGAAAAGCTGGAAACACCATATATTTT. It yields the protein CASSPTGKAGNTIYF.

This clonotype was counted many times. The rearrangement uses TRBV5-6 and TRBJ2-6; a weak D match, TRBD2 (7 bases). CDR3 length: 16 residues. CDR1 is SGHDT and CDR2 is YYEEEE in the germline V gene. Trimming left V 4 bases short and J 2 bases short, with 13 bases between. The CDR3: CASSLGGGAGANVLTF. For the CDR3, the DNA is TGTGCCAGCAGCCTCGGAGGGGGGGCTGGGGCCAACGTCCTGACTTTC. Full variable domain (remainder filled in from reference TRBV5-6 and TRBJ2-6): DAGVTQSPTHLIKTRGQQVTLRCSPKSGHDTVSWYQQALGQGPQFIFQYYEEEERQRGNFPDRFSGHQFPNYSSELNVNALLLGDSALYLCASSLGGGAGANVLTFGAGSRLTVL.

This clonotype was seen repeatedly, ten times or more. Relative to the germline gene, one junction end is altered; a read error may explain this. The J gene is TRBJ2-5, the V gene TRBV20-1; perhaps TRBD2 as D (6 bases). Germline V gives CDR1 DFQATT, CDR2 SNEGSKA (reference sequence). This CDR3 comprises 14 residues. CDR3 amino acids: CSAREARRGETQYF. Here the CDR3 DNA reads TGCAGCGCTAGGGAGGCCCGAAGGGGAGAGACCCAGTACTTC.

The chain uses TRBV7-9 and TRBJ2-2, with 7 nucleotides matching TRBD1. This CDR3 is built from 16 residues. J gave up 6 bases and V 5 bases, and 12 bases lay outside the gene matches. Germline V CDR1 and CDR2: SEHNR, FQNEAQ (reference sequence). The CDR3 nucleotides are TGTGCCAGCAGCCAGGGGGATCCGGTCGCCGCCGGGGAGCTGTTTTTT. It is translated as CASSQGDPVAAGELFF.